Described below is a single T cell receptor (beta chain) sequence and its context. The antigen is not known. Germline V lookup: CDR1 MNHNY, CDR2 SVGAGI (reference sequence). This CDR3 is 14 amino acids long. V lost 7 bases and J lost 9, with 16 bases in between. This specimen belongs to a study of tumor-infiltrating lymphocytes in primary liver carcinoma. Study in general: Aged between 30 and 69 years, the patients were men and women. The study, taken as a whole, reports: Between tumor regions, pairs overlapped more than tumor-adjacent and tumor-blood pairs did. Tumor samples exhibited a significantly greater top-250-clone fraction than blood samples (p = 0.039).

The investigators made TCR beta cDNA from approximately 500 ng total RNA, using a constant-region primer. What produced the TCR beta libraries was three nested multiplex PCR rounds using slightly modified ARM-PCR. Two initial PCR rounds of around 10 cycles each paired TRBV1-TRBV30 forward primers with a C-beta reverse primer. Using its own MiXCR run on the multiplex PCR reads, TCRdb lists one record per CDR3 protein. The table lists about 64,000 distinct CDR3 sequences, about 71% of them singletons, with under 45% in the top ten. The roughly 17-31 mg bulk tissue piece was not sorted before simultaneous RNA and DNA extraction. Chronic HBV infection, which was untreated, was present in the patients.

Material for sequencing was liver tumor tissue from sampling region 4. Documented subset: tumor region T4, right-lateral pole. This clonotype was sampled from a man aged 35 to 55 with primary liver carcinoma and hepatitis B virus infection. This sequence joins TRBV6-6 and TRBJ1-6; TRBD1 might be the D (5 bases). The CDR3 sequence is CASTQTRGSSPLHF. CDR3 coding DNA: TGTGCCAGCACCCAGACAAGGGGAAGTTCACCCCTCCACTTT.